The 14 T cell receptor beta chains in this list originate from one sample, sequenced in a study of shared clonotypes between healthy human individuals. Repertoires were generated with immunoSEQ multiplex PCR, while TCRdb's copy carries only in-frame clones and drops some. This table holds 1.6 million or so clones, around 98.5% found once. Source material: naive CD4+ T cells sorted from blood. Regarding subset: CD45RA+ positively selected. All receptors derive from a man aged 30-40 years in good health.

V usage is TRBV6-6 and J usage is TRBJ2-2, with 7 bases identical to TRBD1. The CDR3 runs 16 residues. Losses at the gene ends were 8 bases for V and 5 bases for J; bases not matched to a gene: 14. CDR1 and CDR2 (germline): MNHNY, SVGAGI (reference sequence). CDR3 in amino acids: CASRWDLGGLTGELFF. In DNA form, the CDR3 reads TGTGCCAGCCGGTGGGACCTAGGGGGCCTAACCGGGGAGCTGTTTTTT.

DNA of the CDR3: TGTGCCAGCAGCTTGTTAAGCCAAGAGACCCAGTACTTC. This sequence encodes CASSLLSQETQYF. The chain joins TRBV5-4 to TRBJ2-5; D remains unclear. From germline, CDR1 is SGHNT and CDR2 YYREEE (reference sequence). Trimming took off 1 base at V and 1 base at J, with 5 bases between the two ends. This CDR3 comprises 13 residues.

The gene calls are TRBV28 and TRBJ1-2; the D gene is possibly TRBD1 (6 bases). V lost 3 bases, J lost 3 bases, and 20 bases lay in between. The CDR3 sequence is 17 residues long. In germline, CDR1 is MDHEN, CDR2 SYDVKM. The CDR3 bases are TGTGCCAGCAGTTTTCAAGGCAGGGGCTTTAGGTACTATGGCTACACCTTC. Translation gives CASSFQGRGFRYYGYTF.

This chain joins TRBV10-2 and TRBJ2-7, with D perhaps matching TRBD1 or TRBD2 (5 bases each). Germline V CDR1 and CDR2: WSHSY, SAAADI. This CDR3 contains 14 residues. Trimming stripped 8 bases from V and 3 bases from J, with 17 bases between. This chain's CDR3 is CASRFGGPGYEQYF. CDR3 DNA sequence: TGCGCCAGCCGGTTTGGGGGACCCGGCTACGAGCAGTACTTC.

CDR3 sequence: CASSLNWGLAGSYEQYF. DNA for the CDR3: TGTGCCAGCAGCCTAAATTGGGGGCTAGCGGGCTCCTACGAGCAGTACTTC. The chain is built from TRBV9 and TRBJ2-7; 8 positions agree with TRBD2. CDR1 and CDR2 (germline): SGDLS, YYNGEE. The V and J ends lost 4 bases and 0 bases, in that order; junction bases with no gene match: 12. The CDR3 loop spans 17 amino acids.

The chain recombines TRBV15 with TRBJ2-6; 7 nucleotides line up with TRBD1. Trimming took 2 bases from V and 4 from J; bases not matched to a gene: 5. Germline V gene data show CDR1 as LNHNV and CDR2 as YYDKDF (reference sequence). CDR3 length: 16 amino acids. The CDR3: CATSRSRGSGANVLTF. CDR3 DNA: TGTGCCACCAGCAGATCCAGGGGGTCGGGGGCCAACGTCCTGACTTTC.

In regard to this clone: Other DNA sequences of this sample code for an identical CDR3. The V gene is TRBV18, the J gene TRBJ1-1, with D tentatively TRBD1 (6 bases). The V gene lost 3 bases and the J gene lost 4 bases, with 12 bases spanning the gap. CDR1 is KGHSH and CDR2 is LQKENI in the germline V gene. The CDR3 loop spans 14 amino acids. CDR3 region: CASSPLQGTTEAFF. CDR3 DNA: TGTGCCAGCTCACCTTTACAGGGCACCACTGAAGCTTTCTTT.

This chain connects TRBV28 to TRBJ2-7; tentatively, D is TRBD1 (5 bases). The CDR3 runs 14 residues. Germline CDR1 is MDHEN and CDR2 is SYDVKM. V was cut by 2 bases and J by 3 bases, with 11 bases left in between. CDR3 residues: CASSLIGQIYEQYF. CDR3 nucleotides: TGTGCCAGCAGTTTAATAGGACAAATCTACGAGCAGTACTTC.

Points on this clone: The identical CDR3 is also encoded by other nucleotide sequences in the sample. The chain uses TRBV28 and TRBJ1-5; D is unclear. V was cut by 6 bases and J by 7 bases, with 7 bases left in between. This CDR3 has 11 residues. Germline CDR1 MDHEN, CDR2 SYDVKM. CDR3 DNA sequence: TGTGCCAGCAGCCCAGACCAGCCCCAGCATTTT. Protein product: CASSPDQPQHF.

The chain links TRBV28 to TRBJ2-7; 8 positions match TRBD1. The junction had 10 bases not matched to a gene; V was cut back by 4 bases and J by 5 bases. CDR1 MDHEN and CDR2 SYDVKM come from the germline V gene. The CDR3 length is 15 residues. DNA for the CDR3: TGTGCCAGCAGTTCCGCAGGGGGCTCTCGCCACGAGCAGTACTTC. Translating gives CASSSAGGSRHEQYF.

The chain couples TRBV6-5 to TRBJ2-7, with D hard to call. Per the germline V gene, CDR1 is MNHEY and CDR2 is SVGAGI. V lost 3 bases and J 1 base, leaving 10 bases between the germline ends. The CDR3 runs 14 residues. CDR3 in DNA: TGTGCCAGCAGTTATCGGAAGGATTCCTACGAGCAGTACTTC. Residues: CASSYRKDSYEQYF.

The chain has TRBV28 and TRBJ1-1, with D tentatively TRBD1 (6 bases). CDR3 size: 13 residues. Germline CDR1 and CDR2: MDHEN and SYDVKM. Trimming shortened V by 5 bases and J by 5 bases, and 12 bases separated the two germline ends. This CDR3 reads CASSRRGGTEAFF. The CDR3 DNA follows: TGTGCCAGCAGTAGACGAGGGGGAACTGAAGCTTTCTTT.

V and J are TRBV30 and TRBJ2-3, with 9 bases that match TRBD2. V gave up 8 bases and J gave up 4 bases; unmatched junction bases: 7. The CDR3 runs 13 residues. Germline assignment: CDR1 GTSNPN and CDR2 SVGIG (reference sequence). The CDR3 loop is CAGKGLASDTQYF. The CDR3 DNA follows: TGTGCCGGAAAGGGACTAGCTTCAGATACGCAGTATTTT.

Concerning this clone itself: The sample carries other DNA sequences with the same CDR3. The chain couples TRBV28 to TRBJ2-2, with D hard to call. Trimming left V 4 bases short and J 8 bases short, with 8 bases between. Looked up from germline, CDR1 is MDHEN and CDR2 is SYDVKM. This CDR3 has 12 amino acids. Here the CDR3 DNA reads TGTGCCAGCAGTTCCACGACTGGGGAGCTGTTTTTT. Protein: CASSSTTGELFF. Variable domain in full (rest from reference TRBV28 and TRBJ2-2): DVKVTQSSRYLVKRTGEKVFLECVQDMDHENMFWYRQDPGLGLRLIYFSYDVKMKEKGDIPEGYSVSREKKERFSLILESASTNQTSMYLCASSSTTGELFFGEGSRLTVL.